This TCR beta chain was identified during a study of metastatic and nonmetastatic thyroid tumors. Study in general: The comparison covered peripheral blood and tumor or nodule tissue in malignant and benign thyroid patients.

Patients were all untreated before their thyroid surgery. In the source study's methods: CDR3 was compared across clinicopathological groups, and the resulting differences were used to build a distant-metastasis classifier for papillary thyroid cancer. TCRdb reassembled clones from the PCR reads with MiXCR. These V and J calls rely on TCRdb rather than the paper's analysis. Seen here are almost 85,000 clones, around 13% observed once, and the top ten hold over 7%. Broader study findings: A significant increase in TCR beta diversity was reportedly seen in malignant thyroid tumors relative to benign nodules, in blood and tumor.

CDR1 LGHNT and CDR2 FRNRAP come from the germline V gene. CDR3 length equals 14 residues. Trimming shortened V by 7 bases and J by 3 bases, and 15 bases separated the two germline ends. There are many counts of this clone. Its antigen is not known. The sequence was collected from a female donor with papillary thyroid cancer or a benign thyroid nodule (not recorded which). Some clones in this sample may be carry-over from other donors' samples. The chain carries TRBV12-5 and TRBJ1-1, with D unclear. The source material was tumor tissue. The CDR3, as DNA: TGTGCTAGTGCCCATCCTGTACAAGACACTGAAGCTTTCTTT. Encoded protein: CASAHPVQDTEAFF.